One T cell receptor (beta chain) is described in this entry. The CDR3 sequence is 11 residues long. The ends were cut back, 7 bases at V and 2 bases at J, with 5 bases in the middle. Germline CDR1 SNHLY, CDR2 FYNNEI. The sample comes from a study of control samples from healthy donors and cancer patients. The repertoire was sequenced with immunoSEQ multiplex PCR; TCRdb's copy has only in-frame clones and lacks some. The repertoire has approximately 63,000 clones, 65% to 90% of them found once; the top ten carry roughly 5%. Sequencing was carried out using blood. This TCR was recovered from a middle-aged man in good health. The rearrangement uses TRBV2 and TRBJ2-5, with D hard to call. CDR3 sequence reads: CASTAQETQYF. The CDR3 DNA reads TGTGCCAGCACGGCACAAGAGACCCAGTACTTC. The full variable domain, rest sourced from reference TRBV2 and TRBJ2-5, is EPEVTQTPSHQVTQMGQEVILRCVPISNHLYFYWYRQILGQKVEFLVSFYNNEISEKSEIFDDQFSVERPDGSNFTLKIRSTKLEDSAMYFCASTAQETQYFGPGTRLLVL.